The clone carrying this TCR beta chain occurred a few times. This specimen belongs to a study of T cells in Graves' hyperthyroidism and ophthalmopathy. The CDR3 runs to 18 residues. The V gene lost 0 bases and the J gene lost 5 bases, with 22 bases spanning the gap. Looked up from germline, CDR1 is LGHNA and CDR2 is YNFKEQ. Not enrolled were patients with uncontrolled infection, other autoimmune disease, pregnancy or lactation. Researchers took RNA transcripts and amplified the TCR beta CDR3 regions from them. The primer set for the first-round RT-PCR of the TCR CDR3 was HTBI. MiXCR, applied by TCRdb to the multiplex PCR reads, yields one record per CDR3 protein. The repertoire holds about 360,000 distinct CDR3 sequences, with around 25% as singletons.

V gene TRBV4-2 combines with J gene TRBJ1-2, with TRBD1 as a possible D gene (6 bases). This sequence was found in a man aged 45-65 years with Graves' hyperthyroidism. Material: blood. The CDR3 region has the DNA TGTGCCAGCAGCCAAGATGTAACAGGGCCTTCTCCGGGGTATGGCTACACCTTC. Its translation: CASSQDVTGPSPGYGYTF.